The entry below describes one TCR beta chain. MiXCR was run by TCRdb on the RT-PCR reads, yielding one entry per CDR3 protein. Here the sample spans more than 450,000 distinct CDR3 sequences, 10% to 12% being singletons. Germline trimming cut 0 bases from V and 1 base from J; bases unmatched to any gene: 2. Germline V lookup: CDR1 DFQATT, CDR2 SNEGSKA (reference sequence). This CDR3 is built from 15 residues. The data derive from a study of response to subunit inactivated influenza vaccine. This sample also belongs to another study, concerning T cells expressing NK-cell markers. This second study notes: The authors made TCR beta cDNA libraries by 5'RACE template switching. This switching added a universal primer site and UMIs. Cells sorted as CD3+CD56+NKG2C+, CD3+CD56+NKG2C- and CD3+CD56-NKG2C+ T cells supplied the TCR beta repertoires. Sorting in several experiments was restricted by an anti-gamma-delta TCR antibody to alpha-beta TCR T cells. For roughly 6 donors, the dominant NKG2C+ clonotypes made up roughly 1.0-7.5% of their CD8+ T cells. Whether expanded NKG2C+ T cell clones were HCMV-specific remained unclear.

The chain is built from TRBV20-1 and TRBJ2-3; 9 nucleotides match TRBD2. This receptor was identified in a man between 45 and 60 years old who received an inactivated influenza vaccine. Sample: PBMCs from blood, taken on the day of vaccination. The CDR3 nucleotides are TGCAGTGCTAGAGATCGCGGGAGGGGCACAGATACGCAGTATTTT. Its translation: CSARDRGRGTDTQYF.